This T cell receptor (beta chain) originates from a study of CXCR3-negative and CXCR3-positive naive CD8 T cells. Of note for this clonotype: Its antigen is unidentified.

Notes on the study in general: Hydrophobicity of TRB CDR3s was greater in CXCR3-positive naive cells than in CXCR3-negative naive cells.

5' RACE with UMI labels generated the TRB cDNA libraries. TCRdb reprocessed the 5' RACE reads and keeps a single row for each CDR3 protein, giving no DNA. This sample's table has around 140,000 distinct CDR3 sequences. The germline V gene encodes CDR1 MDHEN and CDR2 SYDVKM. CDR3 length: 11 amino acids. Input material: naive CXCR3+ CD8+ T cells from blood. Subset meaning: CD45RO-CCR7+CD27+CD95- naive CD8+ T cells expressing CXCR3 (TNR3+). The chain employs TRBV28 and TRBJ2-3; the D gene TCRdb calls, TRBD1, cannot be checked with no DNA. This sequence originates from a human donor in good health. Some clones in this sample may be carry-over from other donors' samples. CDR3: CASAPTDTQYF.